These 27 T cell receptor beta chains were all obtained from the same sample, sequenced in a study of read filtering for tumor transcriptome and immune sequencing. Molecular barcoded adaptors covering alpha/delta and beta/gamma chains were used on 400 ng RNA. A single record per CDR3 protein comes from TCRdb applying MiXCR to the reads. The profile shows 50,000 to 65,000 distinct CDR3 sequences, roughly 19% of them singletons. Sequencing was performed on a population of CD138-negative cells sorted from bone marrow. All receptors derive from a donor aged 40 or over with multiple myeloma.

Details on this clonotype: Sequence at one end of the junction differs from germline and may be a read error. The gene calls are TRBV7-9 and TRBJ1-1; 9 positions agree with TRBD1. CDR3 size: 16 residues. Germline assignment: CDR1 SEHNR and CDR2 FQNEAQ (reference sequence). CDR3 sequence (DNA): TGTGCCATCAGCTCGGGGACAGGGAGGTCGGGCCCTGAAGCTTTCTTT. As protein: CAISSGTGRSGPEAFF. Combining the CDR3 with reference TRBV7-9 and TRBJ1-1 gives the whole variable domain DTGVSQNPRHKITKRGQNVTFRCDPISEHNRLYWYRQTLGQGPEFLTYFQNEAQLEKSRLLSDRFSAERPKGSFSTLEIQRTEQGDSAMYLCAISSGTGRSGPEAFFGQGTRLTVV.

In this sample, this clonotype turned up many times. The chain links TRBV28 to TRBJ2-5; TRBD2 is a possible D gene (5 bases). The length of the CDR3 is 14 residues. V gave up 6 bases and J gave up 3 bases, with 14 bases separating them. Germline CDR1 MDHEN, CDR2 SYDVKM. DNA of the CDR3: TGTGCCAGCAGCCCTAACGGGATTAAAGAGACCCAGTACTTC. The encoded protein is CASSPNGIKETQYF.

This clonotype has a count of ten or more. The chain recombines TRBV20-1 with TRBJ2-1, with 10 bases that match TRBD2. This CDR3 has 14 residues. V shed 0 bases and J 6 bases; nucleotides not matched to a gene: 2. Germline loops: CDR1 DFQATT, CDR2 SNEGSKA (reference sequence). The CDR3 here is CSARDSGGFNEQFF. CDR3 coding DNA: TGCAGTGCTAGAGATAGCGGGGGGTTCAATGAGCAGTTCTTC.

This clonotype was detected many times. The CDR3 is CAWTADRGLEGYTF. CDR3 DNA: TGTGCCTGGACCGCCGACAGGGGGCTCGAAGGCTACACCTTC. The chain joins TRBV30 to TRBJ1-2, with 10 bases that match TRBD1. The CDR3 is 14 residues long. V lost 4 bases, J lost 8 bases, and 10 bases stayed unmatched. Per the germline V gene, CDR1 is GTSNPN and CDR2 is SVGIG (reference sequence).

This clonotype was recorded many times. The chain links TRBV20-1 to TRBJ2-5, with a weak D call TRBD2 (5 bases). With 1 base removed from V and 1 base from J, the gap between germline ends came to 13 bases. CDR1 and CDR2 (germline): DFQATT, SNEGSKA (reference sequence). The CDR3 is 15 residues long. CDR3 sequence (DNA): TGCAGTGCTAGAGTCGGGATGGGCTTCCAAGAGACCCAGTACTTC. It yields the protein CSARVGMGFQETQYF.

The sample holds many counts of this clonotype. The chain joins TRBV4-1 to TRBJ1-2; D uncertain. Germline CDR1 reads MGHRA; CDR2 reads YSYEKL. The CDR3 is 11 residues long. The V end was cut by 3 bases, the J end by 1 base, with 0 bases between. As DNA, the CDR3 is TGCGCCAGCAGCCATAACTATGGCTACACCTTC. Its translation is CASSHNYGYTF.

This clonotype was recorded many times. This chain uses TRBV20-1 with TRBJ2-1; 15 nucleotides agree with TRBD2. V dropped 0 bases and J dropped 6; count of bases not matched to a gene: 9. Germline V lookup: CDR1 DFQATT, CDR2 SNEGSKA (reference sequence). The CDR3 is made up of 18 amino acids. As DNA, the CDR3 is TGCAGTGCTAGAGATCGGGGGACTAGCGGGAGGCCGCTCAATGAGCAGTTCTTC. It is translated as CSARDRGTSGRPLNEQFF.

The sample holds many counts of this clonotype. The gene calls are TRBV9 and TRBJ2-5; D unresolved. Trimming shortened V by 3 bases and J by 3 bases, and 3 bases separated the two germline ends. CDR1 SGDLS and CDR2 YYNGEE come from the germline V gene. This CDR3 contains 11 residues. The CDR3, as DNA: TGTGCCAGCAGCGACGAAGAGACCCAGTACTTC. Its translation: CASSDEETQYF.

A remark on this clonotype: Given a much more abundant clone one base away, this may be a read error. The chain employs TRBV29-1 and TRBJ2-2; D gene unclear. Trimming removed 1 base from V and 6 bases from J, with 12 bases in between. This CDR3 contains 14 residues. In germline, CDR1 is SQVTM, CDR2 ANQGSEA. The CDR3 nucleotides are TGCAGCGTTGAAGTACAGTCGGGCGCCGGGGAGCTGTTTTTT. Its protein product is CSVEVQSGAGELFF.

In this sample, this clonotype turned up many times. The gene calls are TRBV11-2 and TRBJ2-1, with D possibly matching TRBD2 (5 bases). V was clipped by 2 bases and J by 5 bases, with 10 bases between them. The CDR3 runs to 14 residues. CDR1 and CDR2 from the germline V gene are SGHAT and FQNNGV. In nucleotides, the CDR3 is TGTGCCAGCAGCTTAAGCGGCGGCCACAATGAGCAGTTCTTC. Protein sequence: CASSLSGGHNEQFF.

This chain connects TRBV5-1 to TRBJ1-4; no reliable D call. The CDR3 runs 15 residues. The germline gives CDR1 SGHRS, CDR2 YFSETQ. With 2 bases removed from V and 6 bases from J, the gap between germline ends came to 14 bases. CDR3 sequence reads: CASSFSGGTDEKLFF. In DNA, the CDR3 is TGCGCCAGCAGCTTCTCGGGAGGCACAGATGAAAAACTGTTTTTT.

This clonotype was counted many times. The V call is TRBV5-1, the J call TRBJ2-2; TRBD2 aligns across 15 bases. Germline CDR1 SGHRS, CDR2 YFSETQ. The J segment lost 4 bases and the V segment lost 5 bases, leaving 12 bases of the junction unmatched. CDR3 length equals 19 residues. This CDR3 is CASRDRLPGLAGGTGELFF. CDR3 coding DNA: TGCGCCAGCAGAGATAGGCTGCCGGGACTAGCGGGAGGCACCGGGGAGCTGTTTTTT.

As regards this clonotype: A much more abundant neighbour one base away suggests this may be a read error. This sequence joins TRBV7-8 and TRBJ2-3; no clear D. The CDR3 has 14 amino acids. CDR1 and CDR2 (germline): SGHVS, FQNEAQ. The CDR3 is CSSSLVSSSDTQYF. The CDR3 DNA sequence: TGTTCCAGCAGCTTAGTTAGTAGTAGCGATACGCAGTATTTT.

This clonotype has a count of ten or more. The rearrangement joins TRBV11-2 to TRBJ2-5; 9 nucleotides align to TRBD1. The germline V gene encodes CDR1 SGHAT and CDR2 FQNNGV. With 5 bases clipped from V and 1 base from J, the junction kept 11 bases outside the gene matches. The CDR3 has 17 residues. The CDR3 region has the DNA TGTGCCAGCAGCAGGGACAGGGAGCGGGGTATCCAAGAGACCCAGTACTTC. As protein: CASSRDRERGIQETQYF.

Comment on this clonotype: A much larger clone is a single base away; this may be a read error. This chain joins TRBV7-9 and TRBJ1-4, with TRBD1 as a possible D gene (5 bases). This CDR3 is built from 16 residues. Germline CDR1 SEHNR, CDR2 FQNEAQ (reference sequence). CDR3 in DNA: TGTGCCAGCAGCTTAGGCGACAGAAGACCCGCAGATACGCTGTATTTT. Protein sequence: CASSLGDRRPADTLYF.

The sample holds many counts of this clonotype. DNA of the CDR3: TGTGCCAGCAGCCCCGGGACAAACGCCGAGCAGTTCTTC. Translated, it gives CASSPGTNAEQFF. The genes are TRBV7-2 and TRBJ2-1, with a weak D call TRBD1 (6 bases). This CDR3 region has 13 residues. With 5 bases removed from V and 10 bases from J, the gap between germline ends came to 15 bases. From germline, CDR1 is SGHTA and CDR2 FQGNSA.

A remark on this clonotype: Given a much more abundant clone one base away, this may be a read error. The rearrangement joins TRBV5-1 to TRBJ1-1; a possible D gene is TRBD1 (5 bases). This CDR3 comprises 14 residues. Germline V gene sequence: CDR1 SGHRS, CDR2 YFSETQ. V was cut by 4 bases and J by 3 bases, with 13 bases left in between. The CDR3, as DNA: TGCGCCAGCAGCCCCAGGGTGGGGGACACTGAAGCTTTCTTT. Protein: CASSPRVGDTEAFF.

Remarks on this clonotype: This could be a read error, since a much larger clone is one nucleotide away. The CDR3 region is CASSPRQGFMSGRDYNERFF. The CDR3 nucleotides are TGTGCCAGCAGCCCCCGACAGGGGTTTATGAGCGGGAGGGATTACAATGAGCGGTTCTTC. This rearrangement joins TRBV9 to TRBJ2-1; 10 nucleotides match TRBD2. CDR1 is SGDLS, CDR2 YYNGEE, per germline. This CDR3 has 20 amino acids.

This clonotype was counted at least ten times. This rearrangement joins TRBV19 to TRBJ2-3; D tentatively fits TRBD1 or TRBD2 (6 bases each). The CDR3 is 15 amino acids. V was clipped by 5 bases and J by 6 bases, with 18 bases between them. Per the germline V gene, CDR1 is LNHDA and CDR2 is SQIVND (reference sequence). The CDR3 is CASSLGGGSMDTQYF. The DNA for the CDR3 is TGTGCCAGTAGTCTCGGAGGGGGTTCAATGGATACGCAGTATTTT.

V and J are TRBV11-2 and TRBJ2-5; 8 nucleotides line up with TRBD2. The germline CDR1 and CDR2 sequences are SGHAT and FQNNGV. Germline trimming cut 1 base from V and 5 bases from J; bases unmatched to any gene: 12. This CDR3 region has 17 residues. CDR3 sequence (DNA): TGTGCCAGCAGCTTAGGGGCGCCCAGGACGGGAGGGGAGACCCAGTACTTC. Translating it yields CASSLGAPRTGGETQYF. Together with reference TRBV11-2 and TRBJ2-5, the CDR3 gives the full variable domain: EAGVAQSPRYKIIEKRQSVAFWCNPISGHATLYWYQQILGQGPKLLIQFQNNGVVDDSQLPKDRFSAERLKGVDSTLKIQPAKLEDSAVYLCASSLGAPRTGGETQYFGPGTRLLVL.

This clonotype was recorded many times. The chain has TRBV13 and TRBJ2-3; D is unclear. Trimming removed 5 bases from V and 2 bases from J, with 17 bases in between. Germline values: CDR1 PRHDT, CDR2 FYEKMQ (reference sequence). This CDR3 spans 16 amino acids. The CDR3 coding sequence is TGTGCCAGCAGCCACACCGTGGGGTTTTCCACAGATACGCAGTATTTT. This sequence encodes CASSHTVGFSTDTQYF.

This clonotype was seen more than once but under ten times. The chain links TRBV20-1 to TRBJ2-3; TRBD1 agrees at 8 bases. The ends lost 7 bases at V and 2 bases at J; junction bases unmatched: 5. This CDR3 comprises 13 residues. Germline V CDR1 and CDR2: DFQATT, SNEGSKA (reference sequence). DNA of the CDR3: TGCAGTGTCACAGGGGGGTTCACAGATACGCAGTATTTT. The encoded protein is CSVTGGFTDTQYF.

This clonotype was observed many times. This chain connects TRBV18 to TRBJ1-2, with 10 positions matching TRBD1. The CDR3 is made up of 15 amino acids. In germline, CDR1 is KGHSH, CDR2 LQKENI. The V gene end was trimmed by 3 bases and the J gene end by 6 bases; junction bases not matched to a gene: 7. The CDR3 coding sequence is TGTGCCAGCTCACCTTCGACAGGGGGCATTGATGGCTACACCTTC. As protein: CASSPSTGGIDGYTF. Complete variable domain (other parts from reference TRBV18 and TRBJ1-2): NAGVMQNPRHLVRRRGQEARLRCSPMKGHSHVYWYRQLPEEGLKFMVYLQKENIIDESGMPKERFSAEFPKEGPSILRIQQVVRGDSAAYFCASSPSTGGIDGYTFGSGTRLTVV.

J is TRBJ1-2 and V is TRBV18; no reliable D call. V was pared by 2 bases and J by 6 bases, with 16 bases between. Germline V lookup: CDR1 KGHSH, CDR2 LQKENI. This CDR3 is built from 15 residues. The CDR3 here is CASSPGRYDMDGYTF. The CDR3 coding sequence is TGTGCCAGCTCACCAGGGAGGTATGACATGGATGGCTACACCTTC.

This clonotype was detected many times. The rearrangement links TRBV20-1 to TRBJ2-1; D is undetermined. The CDR3 consists of 14 residues. V lost 6 bases to trimming and J lost 0 bases, with 12 bases between them. The germline V gene has CDR1 DFQATT and CDR2 SNEGSKA (reference sequence). CDR3 bases: TGCAGTGCCCAAGGGTTCTCCTCCTACAATGAGCAGTTCTTC. Translated: CSAQGFSSYNEQFF.

This clonotype occurred once. Since a much larger clone is just one base distant, this may be a read error. This rearrangement joins TRBV5-6 to TRBJ1-4; D call uncertain. This CDR3 has 15 amino acids. CDR1 is SGHDT and CDR2 is YYEEEE in the germline V gene. CDR3 DNA sequence: TGTGCCAGCAGTCGCGTTGTAGGGCGAAATGAAAGACTGTTTTTT. This encodes CASSRVVGRNERLFF. Based on the CDR3 plus reference TRBV5-6 and TRBJ1-4, the full variable domain is DAGVTQSPTHLIKTRGQQVTLRCSPKSGHDTVSWYQQALGQGPQFIFQYYEEEERQRGNFPDRFSGHQFPNYSSELNVNALLLGDSALYLCASSRVVGRNERLFFGSGTQLSVL.

At least ten counts were recorded for this clonotype. This sequence joins TRBV3-1 and TRBJ2-1, with 9 bases matching TRBD2. V was pared by 3 bases and J by 8 bases, with 17 bases of the junction left unmatched. Germline CDR1 LGHDT, CDR2 YNNKEL (reference sequence). The CDR3 contains 18 residues. CDR3 nucleotides: TGTGCCAGCAGCCATAGCGGGGGTTCTGGATACTTGGTCGATGAGCAGTTCTTC. This sequence encodes CASSHSGGSGYLVDEQFF.